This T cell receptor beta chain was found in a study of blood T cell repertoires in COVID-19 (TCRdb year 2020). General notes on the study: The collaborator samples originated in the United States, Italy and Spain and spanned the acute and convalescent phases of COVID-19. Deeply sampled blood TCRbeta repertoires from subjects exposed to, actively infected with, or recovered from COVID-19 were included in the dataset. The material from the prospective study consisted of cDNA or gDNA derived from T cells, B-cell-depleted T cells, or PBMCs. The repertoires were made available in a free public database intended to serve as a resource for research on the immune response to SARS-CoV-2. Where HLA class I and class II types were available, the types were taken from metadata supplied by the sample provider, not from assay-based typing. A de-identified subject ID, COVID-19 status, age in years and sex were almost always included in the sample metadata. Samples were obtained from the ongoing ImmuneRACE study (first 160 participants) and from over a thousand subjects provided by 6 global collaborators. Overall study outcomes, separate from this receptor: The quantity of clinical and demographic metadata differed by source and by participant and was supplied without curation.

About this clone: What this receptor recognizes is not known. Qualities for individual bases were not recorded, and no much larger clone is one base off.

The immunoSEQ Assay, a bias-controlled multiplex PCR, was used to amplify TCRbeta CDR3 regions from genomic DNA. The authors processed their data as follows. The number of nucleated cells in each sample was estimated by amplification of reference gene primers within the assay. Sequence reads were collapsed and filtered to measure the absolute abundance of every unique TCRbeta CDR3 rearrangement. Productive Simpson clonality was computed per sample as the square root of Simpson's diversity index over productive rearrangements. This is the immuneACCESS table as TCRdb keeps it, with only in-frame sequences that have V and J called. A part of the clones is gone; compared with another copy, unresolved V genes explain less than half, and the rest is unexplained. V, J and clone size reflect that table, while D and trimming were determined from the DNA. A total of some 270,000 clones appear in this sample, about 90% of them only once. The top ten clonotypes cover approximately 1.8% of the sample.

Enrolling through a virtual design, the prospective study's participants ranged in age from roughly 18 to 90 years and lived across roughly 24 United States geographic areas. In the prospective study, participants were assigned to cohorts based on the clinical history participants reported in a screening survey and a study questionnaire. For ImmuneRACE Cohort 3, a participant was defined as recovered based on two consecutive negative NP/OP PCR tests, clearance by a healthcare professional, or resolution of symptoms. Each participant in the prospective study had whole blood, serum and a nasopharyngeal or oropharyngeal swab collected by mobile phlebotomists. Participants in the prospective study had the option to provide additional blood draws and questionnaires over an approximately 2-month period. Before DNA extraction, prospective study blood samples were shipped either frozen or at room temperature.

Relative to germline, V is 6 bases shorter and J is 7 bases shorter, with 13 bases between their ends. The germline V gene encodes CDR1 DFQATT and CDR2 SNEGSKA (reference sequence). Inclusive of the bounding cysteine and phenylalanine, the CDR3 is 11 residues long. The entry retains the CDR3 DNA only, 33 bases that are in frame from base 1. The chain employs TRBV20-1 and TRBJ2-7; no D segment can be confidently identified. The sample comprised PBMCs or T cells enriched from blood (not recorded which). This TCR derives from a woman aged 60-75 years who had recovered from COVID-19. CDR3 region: CSAKTPGEQYF. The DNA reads TGCAGTGCCAAAACTCCCGGTGAGCAGTACTTC.